The rows below give T cell receptor beta chains drawn from one sample of a study of T-cell reconstitution after alpha-beta-depleted transplantation in children. One entry per CDR3 protein results from TCRdb running MiXCR on the PCR reads. The table includes 450,000 to 700,000 distinct CDR3 sequences, 25% to 30% detected once. This specimen was PBMCs, taken before TCRalphabeta/CD19-depleted stem cell transplant. These receptors were obtained from a boy younger than two with Wiskott-Aldrich syndrome, due to receive a stem cell transplant. CDR3s include the opening cysteine and the closing phenylalanine or tryptophan. A D gene is named only where the DNA matches it firmly. Clone size is stated in some rows and not others, as once, few, many or a class when expanded.

abundance	d_gene	v_gene	j_gene	CDR3aa	CDR3nt
few	TRBD2	TRBV5-1	TRBJ2-3	CASSLSSGTSTDTQYF	TGCGCCAGCAGCTTGTCTAGCGGGACAAGCACAGATACGCAGTATTTT
few	TRBD1	TRBV6-1	TRBJ2-7	CASSRGTGGEQYF	TGTGCCAGCAGTAGAGGGACAGGGGGCGAGCAGTACTTC
.	.	TRBV12-3/TRBV12-4	TRBJ2-2	CASRPHKAGELFF	TGTGCCAGCAGGCCTCACAAGGCCGGGGAGCTGTTTTTT
.	TRBD2	TRBV7-7	TRBJ2-5	CASSSHVIVAGQETQYF	TGTGCCAGCAGCTCCCATGTGATAGTAGCGGGTCAAGAGACCCAGTACTTC
.	.	TRBV5-1	TRBJ2-2	CASTYFETFTGELFF	TGCGCCAGCACCTATTTCGAGACCTTTACCGGGGAGCTGTTTTTT
many	TRBD1	TRBV29-1	TRBJ2-5	CSVSRDRAQETQYF	TGCAGCGTGTCCCGGGACAGGGCCCAAGAGACCCAGTACTTC
.	.	TRBV5-1	TRBJ2-3	CASSPRSSPDTQYF	TGCGCCAGCAGCCCCCGCTCGAGCCCAGATACGCAGTATTTT
.	TRBD2	TRBV29-1	TRBJ2-1	CSVSIRLADDNEQFF	TGCAGCGTTTCCATTCGACTAGCGGATGACAATGAGCAGTTCTTC
.	.	TRBV5-1	TRBJ2-5	CASSLGYGNQETQYF	TGCGCCAGCAGCTTGGGGTACGGGAATCAAGAGACCCAGTACTTC
many	.	TRBV29-1	TRBJ2-4	CSATRAGAKNIQYF	TGCAGCGCCACCCGGGCAGGAGCCAAAAACATTCAGTACTTC
.	.	TRBV4-1	TRBJ1-6	CASSQDQGSSYNSPLHF	TGCGCCAGCAGCCAAGATCAGGGGTCCTCCTATAATTCACCCCTCCACTTT
few	.	TRBV5-1	TRBJ2-3	CASSLKGQGDTQYF	TGCGCCAGCAGCTTGAAGGGTCAGGGAGATACGCAGTATTTT
.	.	TRBV7-2	TRBJ2-1	CASSLEGAVSYNEQFF	TGTGCCAGCAGCTTAGAGGGAGCGGTCTCCTACAATGAGCAGTTCTTC
.	.	TRBV2	TRBJ1-5	CASSEWEGLGNQPQHF	TGTGCCAGCAGTGAGTGGGAGGGACTGGGCAATCAGCCCCAGCATTTT
few	.	TRBV11-2	TRBJ2-5	CASRPKQGGETQYF	TGTGCCAGCAGGCCTAAACAGGGCGGAGAGACCCAGTACTTC
.	.	TRBV5-5	TRBJ2-1	CASSPQEEQFF	TGTGCCAGCAGCCCCCAAGAGGAGCAGTTCTTC
.	.	TRBV10-3	TRBJ1-4	CAISGDSSNEKLFF	TGTGCCATCAGTGGCGACAGCTCTAATGAAAAACTGTTTTTT
many	.	TRBV5-1	TRBJ2-2	CASSSDTPGELFF	TGCGCCAGCAGCTCGGACACACCCGGGGAGCTGTTTTTT
.	TRBD2	TRBV5-1	TRBJ2-1	CASSSPALAGPNEQFF	TGCGCCAGCAGCTCCCCAGCTCTAGCGGGTCCCAATGAGCAGTTCTTC
.	.	TRBV7-9	TRBJ2-3	CASSRIGLTLADTQYF	TGTGCCAGCAGCCGCATCGGACTTACGTTGGCAGATACGCAGTATTTT
.	.	TRBV7-3	TRBJ2-5	CASSLNGEETQYF	TGTGCCAGCAGCTTAAACGGGGAAGAGACCCAGTACTTC
.	TRBD2	TRBV2	TRBJ2-5	CASSVELFGLAGSGTQYF	TGTGCCAGCAGCGTCGAACTCTTCGGACTAGCGGGATCAGGGACCCAGTACTTC
few	.	TRBV7-2	TRBJ2-7	CASSSPGRLGEQYF	TGTGCCAGCAGCTCTCCAGGGAGGTTGGGCGAGCAGTACTTC
few	TRBD2	TRBV6-1	TRBJ2-7	CASNPGTRLGEQYF	TGTGCCAGCAATCCCGGGACTAGACTGGGAGAGCAGTACTTC
.	TRBD2	TRBV20-1	TRBJ2-3	CSARQLAGDTQYF	TGCAGTGCTAGGCAACTAGCGGGAGATACGCAGTATTTT
.	.	TRBV20-1	TRBJ2-6	CSAGTKTHSGANVLTF	TGCAGTGCCGGGACCAAAACCCATTCTGGGGCCAACGTCCTGACTTTC
.	.	TRBV9	TRBJ2-7	CASSVGGEGSGEQYF	TGTGCCAGCAGCGTAGGCGGCGAGGGGTCAGGCGAGCAGTACTTC
few	.	TRBV20-1	TRBJ2-7	CSASYREPHEQYF	TGCAGTGCTAGTTACAGGGAACCCCACGAGCAGTACTTC
few	.	TRBV10-3	TRBJ2-7	CAISESRAAYEQYF	TGTGCCATCAGTGAGTCTCGAGCGGCCTACGAGCAGTACTTC
.	TRBD1	TRBV29-1	TRBJ2-7	CSVVRSGTGGEQYF	TGCAGCGTTGTCCGATCCGGGACAGGTGGAGAGCAGTACTTC
.	.	TRBV5-1	TRBJ2-2	CASSSMTGNTGELFF	TGCGCCAGCAGCTCCATGACAGGGAACACCGGGGAGCTGTTTTTT
few	.	TRBV24-1	TRBJ1-2	CATSPIRIDRTNYGYTF	TGTGCCACCAGTCCCATAAGAATAGACAGGACTAACTATGGCTACACCTTC
.	TRBD2	TRBV6-5	TRBJ2-3	CASSYSPGLAGVVDTQYF	TGTGCCAGCAGTTACTCCCCGGGACTAGCGGGAGTAGTCGATACGCAGTATTTT
few	.	TRBV27	TRBJ2-3	CASSLIRVADTQYF	TGTGCCAGCAGTTTAATCAGGGTTGCAGATACGCAGTATTTT
few	.	TRBV20-1	TRBJ2-7	CSASFPRGGLYEQYF	TGCAGTGCTAGTTTTCCCCGCGGGGGCCTTTACGAGCAGTACTTC